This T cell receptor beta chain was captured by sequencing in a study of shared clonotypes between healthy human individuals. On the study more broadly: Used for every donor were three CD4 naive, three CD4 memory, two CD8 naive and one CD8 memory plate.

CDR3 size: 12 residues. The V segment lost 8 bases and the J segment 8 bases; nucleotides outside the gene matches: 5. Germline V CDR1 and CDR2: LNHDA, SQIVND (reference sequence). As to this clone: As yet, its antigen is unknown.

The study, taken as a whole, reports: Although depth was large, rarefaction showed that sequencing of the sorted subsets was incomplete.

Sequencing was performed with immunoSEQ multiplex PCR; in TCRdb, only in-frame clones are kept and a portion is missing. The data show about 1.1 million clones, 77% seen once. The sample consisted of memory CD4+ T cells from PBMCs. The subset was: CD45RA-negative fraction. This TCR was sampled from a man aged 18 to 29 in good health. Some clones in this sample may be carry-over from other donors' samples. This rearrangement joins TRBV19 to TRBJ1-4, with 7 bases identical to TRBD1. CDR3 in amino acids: CASHGGQEKLFF. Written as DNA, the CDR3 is TGTGCCAGTCACGGGGGACAGGAAAAACTGTTTTTT.